This T cell receptor (beta chain) was found in a study of graft-versus-host responses after intestinal transplantation. Study-level findings and limits: Across patients carrying graft-donor T cell macrochimerism, allografts held high graft-versus-host to host-versus-graft clonal ratios.

V lost 0 bases and J 6 bases, leaving 5 bases between the germline ends. This CDR3 has 11 amino acids. Germline V lookup: CDR1 DFQATT, CDR2 SNEGSKA (reference sequence). In regard to this clone: Antigen specificity is unknown.

Measured with immunoSEQ multiplex PCR; TCRdb has only the in-frame clones, and not every one. In the table there are roughly 92,000 clones, around 89% of which are singletons. The starting material was unstimulated CD4+ T cells sorted from spleen or lymph node cells, obtained before transplant. The J gene is TRBJ1-1, the V gene TRBV20-1; no clear D. This TCR derives from a human donor who was the organ donor for an intestinal transplant. This CDR3 is CSARDTAEAFF. CDR3 DNA: TGCAGTGCTAGAGATACGGCTGAAGCTTTCTTT.